One and the same sample provided the 3 T cell receptor beta chains below, sequenced in a study of T cell responses to AZD1222 COVID-19 vaccine. Here immunoSEQ multiplex PCR was the method, and the copy in TCRdb shows in-frame clones only, minus some. The table lists about 130,000 clones, over 75% of them singletons, with about 8% in the top ten. Sequenced material: peripheral blood, taken on day 0 of AZD1222 vaccination. The receptors originated from an adult in good health.

The V call is TRBV10-3, the J call TRBJ1-5; weak D call: TRBD1 (5 bases). The CDR3 is 13 residues long. In germline, CDR1 is ENHRY, CDR2 SYGVKD. Between the trimmed V and J ends, which lost 3 bases and 5 bases, there was a span of 8 bases. The CDR3 region has the DNA TGTGCCATCAGTGACAGGGTCGATCAGCCCCAGCATTTT. Its translation: CAISDRVDQPQHF.

The chain recombines TRBV28 with TRBJ1-5; 8 nucleotides line up with TRBD1. Germline assignment: CDR1 MDHEN and CDR2 SYDVKM. This CDR3 contains 18 residues. V was clipped by 5 bases and J by 0 bases; unmatched bases: 12. The CDR3 reads CASSHSGRGLDSNQPQHF. The DNA for the CDR3 is TGTGCCAGCAGTCATTCAGGCAGGGGGCTGGATAGCAATCAGCCCCAGCATTTT. Together with reference TRBV28 and TRBJ1-5, the CDR3 gives the full variable domain: DVKVTQSSRYLVKRTGEKVFLECVQDMDHENMFWYRQDPGLGLRLIYFSYDVKMKEKGDIPEGYSVSREKKERFSLILESASTNQTSMYLCASSHSGRGLDSNQPQHFGDGTRLSIL.

In the case of this clone: The junction departs from germline at one end; a sequencing error may be responsible. V usage is TRBV18 and J usage is TRBJ1-2; TRBD1 matches at 7 bases. Germline lookup yields CDR1 KGHSH and CDR2 LQKENI. This CDR3 spans 14 amino acids. This CDR3 reads CASSPPVAGGEFSF. In DNA, the CDR3 is TGTGCCAGCTCACCACCGGTGGCAGGGGGTGAGTTCAGCTTC.